A selection of T cell receptor beta chains follows, all from one sample in a study of shared clonotypes between healthy human individuals. Produced via immunoSEQ multiplex PCR; TCRdb's table is partial and in-frame only. The table records around 550,000 clones, approximately 96% of them present only once. The source material was naive CD8+ T cells sorted from blood. The receptors here all came from a young woman in good health. Each CDR3 is given with its conserved first and last residue. Each record gives: CDR3 length, D gene, V gene, J gene, clone size, CDR3 protein, CDR3 DNA. The D gene is left open where the match is weak. Only some rows state a clone size, as once, few, many or a class for expanded clones.

CDR3 length: 15
D gene: TRBD1
V gene: TRBV11-2
J gene: TRBJ1-2
clone size: .
CDR3 protein: CASSPPGQGVYGYTF
CDR3 DNA: TGTGCCAGCAGCCCACCGGGACAGGGGGTCTATGGCTACACCTTC

CDR3 length: 15
D gene: .
V gene: TRBV7-2
J gene: TRBJ2-7
clone size: .
CDR3 protein: CASSFSTDSRYEQYF
CDR3 DNA: TGTGCCAGCAGCTTTTCTACGGACAGCCGCTACGAGCAGTACTTC

CDR3 length: 12
D gene: .
V gene: TRBV27
J gene: TRBJ1-2
clone size: .
CDR3 protein: CASSFGNYGYTF
CDR3 DNA: TGTGCCAGCAGTTTTGGGAACTATGGCTACACCTTC

CDR3 length: 13
D gene: .
V gene: TRBV27
J gene: TRBJ2-2
clone size: .
CDR3 protein: CASSFGLSWELFF
CDR3 DNA: TGTGCCAGCAGTTTCGGTCTGAGCTGGGAGCTGTTTTTT

CDR3 length: 16
D gene: .
V gene: TRBV27
J gene: TRBJ2-3
clone size: .
CDR3 protein: CASSTGVRGWGDTQYF
CDR3 DNA: TGTGCCAGCAGTACTGGGGTTCGTGGCTGGGGGGATACGCAGTATTTT

CDR3 length: 14
D gene: .
V gene: TRBV28
J gene: TRBJ1-2
clone size: .
CDR3 protein: CASSFPPVSGGYTF
CDR3 DNA: TGTGCCAGCAGTTTTCCTCCGGTTTCGGGAGGCTACACCTTC

CDR3 length: 11
D gene: .
V gene: TRBV29-1
J gene: TRBJ1-1
clone size: few
CDR3 protein: CSVEWGLEAFF
CDR3 DNA: TGCAGCGTTGAATGGGGACTCGAAGCTTTCTTT

CDR3 length: 14
D gene: TRBD1
V gene: TRBV27
J gene: TRBJ2-1
clone size: .
CDR3 protein: CASSSTGGYNEQFF
CDR3 DNA: TGTGCCAGCAGTTCTACAGGGGGATACAATGAGCAGTTCTTC

CDR3 length: 13
D gene: .
V gene: TRBV27
J gene: TRBJ2-1
clone size: .
CDR3 protein: CASSPVTGGRQFF
CDR3 DNA: TGTGCCAGCAGTCCCGTCACTGGGGGGCGGCAGTTCTTC

CDR3 length: 16
D gene: .
V gene: TRBV7-2
J gene: TRBJ1-1
clone size: .
CDR3 protein: CASSLRLQGRGTEAFF
CDR3 DNA: TGTGCCAGCAGCCTACGCTTGCAGGGGCGGGGGACTGAAGCTTTCTTT

CDR3 length: 15
D gene: TRBD2
V gene: TRBV9
J gene: TRBJ2-3
clone size: .
CDR3 protein: CASSASGRSTDTQYF
CDR3 DNA: TGTGCCAGCAGCGCTAGCGGGAGAAGCACAGATACGCAGTATTTT

CDR3 length: 17
D gene: TRBD2
V gene: TRBV27
J gene: TRBJ2-1
clone size: .
CDR3 protein: CASSLVLAGGPGNEQFF
CDR3 DNA: TGTGCCAGCAGTTTAGTGTTGGCGGGAGGGCCAGGGAATGAGCAGTTCTTC

CDR3 length: 13
D gene: .
V gene: TRBV13
J gene: TRBJ1-1
clone size: .
CDR3 protein: CASSLGGGPEAFF
CDR3 DNA: TGTGCCAGCAGCTTAGGAGGGGGTCCGGAAGCTTTCTTT

CDR3 length: 14
D gene: .
V gene: TRBV28
J gene: TRBJ1-2
clone size: .
CDR3 protein: CASSIMGVGYGYTF
CDR3 DNA: TGTGCCAGCAGTATTATGGGGGTGGGCTATGGCTACACCTTC

CDR3 length: 15
D gene: TRBD2
V gene: TRBV2
J gene: TRBJ2-3
clone size: .
CDR3 protein: CASTRLAGYTDTQYF
CDR3 DNA: TGTGCCAGCACCCGGCTAGCGGGGTACACAGATACGCAGTATTTT

CDR3 length: 12
D gene: .
V gene: TRBV7-9
J gene: TRBJ2-7
clone size: once
CDR3 protein: CASSRGTFEQYF
CDR3 DNA: TGTGCCAGCAGCCGCGGGACTTTCGAGCAGTACTTC

CDR3 length: 12
D gene: .
V gene: TRBV19
J gene: TRBJ2-7
clone size: .
CDR3 protein: CASSVGPYEQYF
CDR3 DNA: TGTGCCAGTAGTGTGGGGCCCTACGAGCAGTACTTC

CDR3 length: 14
D gene: .
V gene: TRBV7-9
J gene: TRBJ2-5
clone size: .
CDR3 protein: CASSFSGWKETQYF
CDR3 DNA: TGTGCCAGCAGCTTCTCAGGGTGGAAAGAGACCCAGTACTTC

CDR3 length: 11
D gene: .
V gene: TRBV20-1
J gene: TRBJ1-2
clone size: .
CDR3 protein: CSASDLYGYTF
CDR3 DNA: TGCAGTGCTAGCGACCTATATGGCTACACCTTC

CDR3 length: 15
D gene: TRBD2
V gene: TRBV29-1
J gene: TRBJ2-2
clone size: .
CDR3 protein: CSAEGGLAGPGELFF
CDR3 DNA: TGCAGCGCAGAAGGAGGCCTAGCGGGACCCGGGGAGCTGTTTTTT